The T cell receptor (beta chain) under discussion was sequenced for a study of blood T cell repertoires in COVID-19 (dated by TCRdb to about 2020). With respect to the entire study: Collaborator samples came from the United States, Italy and Spain and covered acute and convalescent phases of COVID-19. The prospective study material was composed of cDNA or gDNA derived from T cells, B-cell-depleted T cells, or PBMCs. Deeply sampled blood TCRbeta repertoires from subjects exposed to, actively infected with, or recovered from COVID-19 were included in the dataset. The repertoires were released in a freely available public database meant as a resource for research on the immune response to SARS-CoV-2. The samples were drawn from two sources: the first 160 participants of the ongoing ImmuneRACE study, and 1,000 to 1,500 subjects contributed by 6 global collaborators. A de-identified subject ID, COVID-19 status, age in years and sex were almost always included in the sample metadata. Where available, HLA class I and class II types were taken from metadata supplied by the sample provider and were not determined by assay-based typing.

A word on this clone: Which antigen it targets is not known. Within one base of it there is no much larger clone, and no base qualities were kept.

What the authors observed across the whole study: Clinical and demographic metadata were provided uncurated, with the amount varying by source and participant.

TCRbeta CDR3 regions were amplified from genomic DNA by means of the immunoSEQ Assay, a bias-controlled multiplex PCR. The published analysis was carried out like this. Within the assay, amplification of reference gene primers was used to estimate how many nucleated cells each sample contained. To quantify the absolute abundance of each unique TCRbeta CDR3 rearrangement, sequence reads were collapsed and filtered. Productive Simpson clonality was computed per sample as the square root of Simpson's diversity index over productive rearrangements. TCRdb took over this immuneACCESS table, retaining in-frame rearrangements with V and J assigned. Such tables are incomplete; in checked studies, under half of the missing clones stem from an unresolved V gene, and the remainder is unexplained. Clone size and the V and J calls come from that table; the DNA yielded D and trimming. In all, the sample holds just under 90,000 clones, and about 91% of those were seen once. The ten most abundant clones make up around 0.47% of the sample.

The collaborating institutions used their own protocols to collect whole blood in K2EDTA tubes. For TCRbeta analysis, collaborator samples were shipped as frozen whole blood, as isolated PBMCs, or as DNA extracted from either sample type. The sample taken for sequencing was peripheral blood. The receptor was derived from a man aged 55-75 years with acute or convalescent COVID-19.

For the CDR3, the sequence is CASSLAGAGSYEQYF. The DNA sequence is as follows: TGTGCCAGCAGCTTGGCAGGGGCCGGCTCCTACGAGCAGTACTTC. The chain is encoded by TRBV5-4 joined to TRBJ2-7; TRBD1 might be the D gene, on 6 matching bases. Trimming removed 0 bases from V and 0 bases from J, leaving 10 bases between the germline ends. From the cysteine up to the phenylalanine, the CDR3 has a length of 15 residues. Only the CDR3 portion is preserved as DNA: 45 bases, with reading frame beginning at the first base. The germline V gene (reference sequence) gives CDR1 as SGHNT and CDR2 as YYREEE.